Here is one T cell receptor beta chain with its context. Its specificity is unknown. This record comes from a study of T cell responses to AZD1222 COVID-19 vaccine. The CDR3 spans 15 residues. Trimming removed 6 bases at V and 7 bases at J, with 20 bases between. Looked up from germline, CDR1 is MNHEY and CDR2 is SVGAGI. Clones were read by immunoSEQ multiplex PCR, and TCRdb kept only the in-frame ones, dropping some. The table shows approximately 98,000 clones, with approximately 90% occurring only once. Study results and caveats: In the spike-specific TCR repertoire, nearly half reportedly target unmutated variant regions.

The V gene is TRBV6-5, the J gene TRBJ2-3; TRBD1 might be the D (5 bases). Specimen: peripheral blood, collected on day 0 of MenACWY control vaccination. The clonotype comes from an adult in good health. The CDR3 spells CASSLGHAIGNTQYF. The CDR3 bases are TGTGCCAGCAGCCTCGGACACGCAATAGGGAATACGCAGTATTTT.